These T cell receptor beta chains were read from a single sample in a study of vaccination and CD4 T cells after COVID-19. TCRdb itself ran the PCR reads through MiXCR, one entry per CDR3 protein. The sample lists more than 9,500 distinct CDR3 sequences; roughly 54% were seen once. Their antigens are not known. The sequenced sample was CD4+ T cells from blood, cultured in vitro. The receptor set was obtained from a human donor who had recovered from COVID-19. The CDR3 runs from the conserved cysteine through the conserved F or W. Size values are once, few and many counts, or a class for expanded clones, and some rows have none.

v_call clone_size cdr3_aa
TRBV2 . CASSPVDIYTDTQYF
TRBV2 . CAVQGSGNTIYF
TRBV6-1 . CASRDSGGTYGYTF
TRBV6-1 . CASRKLADTQYF
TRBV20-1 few CSVVEGLGGYTF
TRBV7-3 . CASSRTGDEQYF
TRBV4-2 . CASSPGQTNYEQYF
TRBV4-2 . CASSQDKGRELFF
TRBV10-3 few CAISGSSGNTIYF
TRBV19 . CASSIDRVGGAPPSGYTF
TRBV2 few CASSEGNPNQPQHF
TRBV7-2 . CASSSLRGINTYEQYF
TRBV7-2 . CASSPGLGGTEAFF
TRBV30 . CAWSTADELKAFF
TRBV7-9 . CASTLWTGDHTHNEQFF
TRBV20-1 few CSARNSGSSTDTQYF
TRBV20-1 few CSARDPGGRDIQYF
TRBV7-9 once CASSLAMGQGQGQPQHF
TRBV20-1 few CSANSKEAFF
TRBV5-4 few CASRVRGTEEAFF
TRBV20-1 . CSAPRLGMNTEAFF
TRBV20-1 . CSARQTGGNAYEQHF
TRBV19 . CASSRYRDNSPLHF
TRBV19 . CASSRGSGARRNTEAFF
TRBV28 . CASSLGSGGRRSGNTIYF
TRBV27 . CASSTERGGRNTIYF
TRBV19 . CASSWQSTDTQYF
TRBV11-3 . CASSSPTGPTYEQYF
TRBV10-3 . CAISESTRTGNHEQYF
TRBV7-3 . CASSQGLAGGQETQYF
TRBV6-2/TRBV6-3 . CASSIRVSGANVLTF
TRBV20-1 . CSARPLGVGTEAFF
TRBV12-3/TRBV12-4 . CASSLSSQGNTEAFF
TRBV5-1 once CASSFSESTDTQYF
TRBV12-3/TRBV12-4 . CASSLWVSNYGYTF
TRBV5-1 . CASSLKGFSDTQYF
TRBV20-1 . CSASALNNEQFF
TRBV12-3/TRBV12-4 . CASSLSRGTEAFF
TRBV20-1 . CSASPRGLSVTEAFF
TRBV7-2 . CASSLVREETQYF
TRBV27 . CASSLRGGAGEKLFF
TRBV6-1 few CASRTFLAGGPTDTQYF
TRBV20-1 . CSAVGRGHNEQFF
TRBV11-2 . CASSLSGQGKYEQYF
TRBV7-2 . CASSLGNRRNQPQHF
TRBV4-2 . CASSQDLSPRSYNEQFF
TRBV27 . CASSRDRDTFYEQYF
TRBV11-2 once CASRQQGITQYF
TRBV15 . CATSRDGNEKLFF
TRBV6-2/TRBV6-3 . CASKKHEELFF
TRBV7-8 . CASSLVRGDTIYF
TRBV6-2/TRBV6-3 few CASSRPTRTNEKLFF
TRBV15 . CATSRDKLTYNEQFF